The 10 T cell receptor beta chains in this list originate from one sample, sequenced in a study of control samples from healthy donors and cancer patients. The protocol was immunoSEQ multiplex PCR, while the TCRdb copy is restricted to in-frame clones and leaves out a portion. This table holds 15,000 to 20,000 clones, just over 85% found once. Material: PBMCs. The receptors were gathered from a woman between 65 and 79 years old with colorectal cancer.

This clone was seen more than once but under ten times. The chain links TRBV10-3 to TRBJ1-1; 7 bases align to TRBD1. The CDR3 is 15 amino acids. Germline V CDR1 and CDR2: ENHRY, SYGVKD. Trimming at V came to 6 bases and at J to 1 base, leaving 8 bases not matched to a gene. The CDR3: CAISRDRETNTEAFF. The CDR3 DNA reads as TGTGCCATCAGCCGCGACAGGGAAACGAACACTGAAGCTTTCTTT.

This chain uses TRBV19 with TRBJ2-5; TRBD2 matches at 8 bases. The junction had 4 bases not matched to a gene; V was cut back by 9 bases and J by 1 base. CDR1 LNHDA and CDR2 SQIVND come from the germline V gene (reference sequence). The CDR3 runs to 13 residues. CDR3 bases: TGTGCCAGCGGGACTAGGATCCAAGAGACCCAGTACTTC. This encodes CASGTRIQETQYF.

The chain carries TRBV18 and TRBJ2-5, with 10 bases matching TRBD1. CDR3 length equals 15 residues. Germline values: CDR1 KGHSH, CDR2 LQKENI. V shed 4 bases, J shed 4 bases, and the junction held 6 bases outside the gene matches. The CDR3 reads CASSLPTGGVETQYF. CDR3 coding DNA: TGTGCCAGCTCACTACCGACAGGGGGCGTAGAGACCCAGTACTTC.

The V gene is TRBV18, the J gene TRBJ2-5; no clear D. The germline V and J ends were trimmed by 1 base and 2 bases, with 8 bases remaining between them. Germline V gives CDR1 KGHSH, CDR2 LQKENI. The CDR3 is 14 amino acids. The CDR3 is CASSPLEQQETQYF. DNA of the CDR3: TGTGCCAGCTCACCACTGGAACAGCAAGAGACCCAGTACTTC.

The chain has TRBV15 and TRBJ2-5; TRBD2 matches at 7 bases. The CDR3 is 13 amino acids. Looked up from germline, CDR1 is LNHNV and CDR2 is YYDKDF (reference sequence). V trimming: 7 bases; J trimming: 6 bases; junction bases outside the gene matches: 8. The CDR3 is CATTAGRAKTQYF. CDR3 nucleotide sequence: TGTGCCACCACGGCAGGGAGGGCTAAGACCCAGTACTTC. The full variable domain, in which reference TRBV15 and TRBJ2-5 provide the parts outside the CDR3, is DAMVIQNPRYQVTQFGKPVTLSCSQTLNHNVMYWYQQKSSQAPKLLFHYYDKDFNNEADTPDNFQSRRPNTSFCFLDIRSPGLGDTAMYLCATTAGRAKTQYFGPGTRLLVL.

This chain uses TRBV7-3 with TRBJ2-2; TRBD2 might be the D (6 bases). CDR3 length: 15 residues. V dropped 1 base and J dropped 7 bases, with 13 bases sitting between them. Germline V gene lookup returns CDR1 SGHTA and CDR2 FQGTGA. CDR3 DNA sequence: TGTGCCAGCAGCTTAATGGCAAGCGGGCACGGGGAGCTGTTTTTT. Translation: CASSLMASGHGELFF.

The J gene is TRBJ1-4, the V gene TRBV7-2; 10 nucleotides align to TRBD1. V lost 1 base to trimming and J lost 8 bases; unmatched junction nucleotides: 4. The CDR3 length is 15 residues. The germline V gene has CDR1 SGHTA and CDR2 FQGNSA. CDR3 region: CASSLGDRGREKLFF. CDR3 in DNA: TGTGCCAGCAGCTTAGGGGACAGGGGACGCGAAAAACTGTTTTTT.

The chain joins TRBV5-1 to TRBJ2-3; unclear D gene. V was cut by 5 bases and J by 4 bases, with 14 bases left in between. The germline CDR1 and CDR2 sequences are SGHRS and YFSETQ. The CDR3 totals 14 residues. The CDR3 region has the DNA TGCGCCAGCAGACCGGGCCCTGCGTCAGATACGCAGTATTTT. Translated, it gives CASRPGPASDTQYF.

The rearrangement joins TRBV9 to TRBJ2-3; no definite D call. The CDR3 extends over 15 amino acids. Trimming took 0 bases from V and 4 from J, leaving 12 bases between them. Germline lookup yields CDR1 SGDLS and CDR2 YYNGEE. The CDR3 DNA reads as TGTGCCAGCAGCGTAGCTGGATCGGGCTCAGATACGCAGTATTTT. Amino acids: CASSVAGSGSDTQYF.

V usage is TRBV11-3 and J usage is TRBJ1-6, with a possible D match to TRBD1 (6 bases). Trimming removed 1 base at V and 5 bases at J, with 9 bases between. The CDR3 spans 15 residues. Germline V lookup: CDR1 SGHNT, CDR2 YENEEA. The CDR3: CASSLGAGDNSPLHF. The DNA for the CDR3 is TGTGCCAGCAGCTTAGGGGCAGGGGATAATTCACCCCTCCACTTT.